This T cell receptor (beta chain) was profiled in a study of T cells in Graves' hyperthyroidism and ophthalmopathy. Study as a whole: Peripheral blood was acquired at first diagnosis, ahead of any therapy whatsoever.

Active moderate-to-severe ophthalmopathy, Clinical Activity Score at least 3, NOSPECS at least 4, under 3 months' duration. It was uncontrolled infection, other autoimmune disease, pregnancy or lactation that excluded patients. Template material for amplifying TCR beta CDR3 regions consisted of RNA transcripts. Researchers ran a first-round RT-PCR on the TCR CDR3 using the HTBI primer set. TCRdb independently ran MiXCR on the multiplex PCR reads; one entry per CDR3 protein. The sample contains over 300,000 distinct CDR3 sequences, approximately 15% of which appear only once. The CDR3 sequence is 11 residues long. Germline V gene data show CDR1 as DFQATT and CDR2 as SNEGSKA (reference sequence). This clonotype came up many times. At one boundary the junction diverges from the germline segment, which might be a read error.

Sequencing used blood. This receptor was obtained from a woman aged 40-49 years with Graves' ophthalmopathy. The genes are TRBV20-1 and TRBJ1-1; 9 bases align to TRBD1. This chain's CDR3 is CSARAGTGAFF. CDR3 nucleotides: TGCAGTGCCAGAGCGGGGACAGGGGCTTTCTTT.